The rows below give T cell receptor beta chains drawn from one sample of a study of relationships among human T cell subsets. Via MiXCR, TCRdb re-called the multiplex PCR reads, giving one row per CDR3 protein. Among approximately 15,000 distinct CDR3 sequences listed, around 62% were seen once. The sample taken for sequencing was total T cells sorted from blood. The receptors derive from a man aged 35 to 55 in good health. Each CDR3 is given without its conserved first and last residue. A D gene is named only where the DNA matches it firmly.

D	V	length	J	CDR3
TRBD2	TRBV12-3/TRBV12-4	12	TRBJ2-1	ASSLRRGGLEQF
-	TRBV12-3/TRBV12-4	12	TRBJ1-1	ASSLRQINTEAF
-	TRBV7-9	13	TRBJ1-5	ASSAWTDSNQPQH
-	TRBV27	11	TRBJ1-2	ASSLSWLDGYT
TRBD2	TRBV11-2	13	TRBJ2-4	ASSSAGSGGGIQY
TRBD2	TRBV18	14	TRBJ2-3	ASSPPRREGSDTQY
TRBD1	TRBV12-3/TRBV12-4	14	TRBJ1-6	ASSFSTGVRNSPLH
TRBD1	TRBV27	13	TRBJ1-5	ASRPGQDSNQPQH
-	TRBV30	11	TRBJ1-5	AWSGRVNQPQH
-	TRBV12-3/TRBV12-4	13	TRBJ2-1	ASSLDVNLGNEQF
TRBD1	TRBV5-1	13	TRBJ2-5	ASSSTGEPQETQY
-	TRBV5-1	13	TRBJ1-1	ASSLGVSKGPEAF